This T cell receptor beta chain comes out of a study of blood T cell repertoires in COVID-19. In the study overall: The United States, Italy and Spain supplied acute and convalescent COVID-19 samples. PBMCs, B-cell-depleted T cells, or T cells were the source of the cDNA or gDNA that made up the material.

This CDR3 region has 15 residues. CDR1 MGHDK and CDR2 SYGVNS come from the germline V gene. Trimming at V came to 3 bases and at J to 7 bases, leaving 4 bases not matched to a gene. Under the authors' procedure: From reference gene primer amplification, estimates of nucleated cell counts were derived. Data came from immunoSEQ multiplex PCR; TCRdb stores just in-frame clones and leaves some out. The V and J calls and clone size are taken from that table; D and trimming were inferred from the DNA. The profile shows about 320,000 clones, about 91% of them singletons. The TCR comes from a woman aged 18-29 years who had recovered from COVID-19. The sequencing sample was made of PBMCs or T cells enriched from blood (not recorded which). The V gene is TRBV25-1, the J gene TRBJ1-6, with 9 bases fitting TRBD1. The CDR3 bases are TGTGCCAGCAGTGACCGGGACAGGGAGAATTCACCCCTCCACTTT. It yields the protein CASSDRDRENSPLHF. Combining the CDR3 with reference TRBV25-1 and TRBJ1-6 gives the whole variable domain EADIYQTPRYLVIGTGKKITLECSQTMGHDKMYWYQQDPGMELHLIHYSYGVNSTEKGDLSSESTVSRIRTEHFPLTLESARPSHTSQYLCASSDRDRENSPLHFGNGTRLTVT.